These 5 T cell receptor beta chains were sequenced from one sample in a study of cytomegalovirus exposure and HLA in healthy donors. Primers included in the PCR were 60 Vbeta and 13 Jbeta primers. Only in-frame clones appear in the TCRdb table, and some are missing; sequencing was by immunoSEQ multiplex PCR. The table shows about 160,000 clones, with roughly 81% occurring only once. Sequenced sample: PBMCs. These receptors were collected from a woman in her forties or fifties in good health and CMV-seronegative.

This clone was detected only a few times. The V call is TRBV7-6, the J call TRBJ1-5; D is ambiguous. CDR3 length equals 15 residues. Trimming took off 5 bases at V and 1 base at J, with 12 bases between the two ends. Germline lookup yields CDR1 SGHVS and CDR2 FNYEAQ. CDR3 residues: CASSLSGASNQPQHF. The DNA of the CDR3 is TGTGCCAGCAGCCTTAGCGGCGCGAGCAATCAGCCCCAGCATTTT. The full variable domain, in which reference TRBV7-6 and TRBJ1-5 provide the parts outside the CDR3, is GAGVSQSPRYKVTKRGQDVALRCDPISGHVSLYWYRQALGQGPEFLTYFNYEAQQDKSGLPNDRFSAERPEGSISTLTIQRTEQRDSAMYRCASSLSGASNQPQHFGDGTRLSIL.

The V gene is TRBV9, the J gene TRBJ2-2; possible D gene TRBD1, 6 bases. In germline, CDR1 is SGDLS, CDR2 YYNGEE. Between the trimmed V and J ends, which lost 3 bases and 4 bases, there was a span of 13 bases. This CDR3 comprises 15 residues. The CDR3 reads CASSGTDYATGELFF. The CDR3 bases are TGTGCCAGCAGCGGGACAGACTACGCCACCGGGGAGCTGTTTTTT.

The chain couples TRBV7-9 to TRBJ2-1; 7 nucleotides align to TRBD2. The CDR3 contains 16 residues. Germline-derived CDR1 and CDR2 are SEHNR and FQNEAQ (reference sequence). V was clipped by 3 bases and J by 2 bases; unmatched bases: 7. CDR3 sequence: CASSFWGEGTYNEQFF. The CDR3 bases are TGTGCCAGCAGCTTTTGGGGGGAGGGGACCTACAATGAGCAGTTCTTC.

V is TRBV2 and J is TRBJ1-1, with 8 bases aligning to TRBD1. From germline, CDR1 is SNHLY and CDR2 FYNNEI. CDR3 length: 14 residues. V lost 5 bases to trimming and J lost 1 base; unmatched junction nucleotides: 3. CDR3 bases: TGTGCCAGCAGTCGGGACAGGTCGAACACTGAAGCTTTCTTT. Amino acids: CASSRDRSNTEAFF.

This clone has just a few counts. This chain uses TRBV5-6 with TRBJ1-1, with D unresolved. Trimming took off 0 bases at V and 11 bases at J, with 14 bases between the two ends. Germline assignment: CDR1 SGHDT and CDR2 YYEEEE. The CDR3 contains 13 residues. CDR3 loop: CASSLGRSIDAFF. The CDR3 region has the DNA TGTGCCAGCAGCTTGGGGCGGAGTATTGACGCTTTCTTT.